This T cell receptor (beta chain) was found in a study of T cells in Graves' hyperthyroidism and ophthalmopathy. Study information: The authors collected peripheral blood at initial diagnosis, before any treatment.

RNA transcripts provided the source from which TCR beta CDR3 regions were amplified. The study used the HTBI primer set for a first-round RT-PCR of the TCR CDR3. TCRdb reanalysed the multiplex PCR reads using MiXCR and keeps one entry per CDR3 protein. The table includes over 500,000 distinct CDR3 sequences, around 15% detected once. Patients having uncontrolled infection, another autoimmune disease, pregnancy or lactation were not included. In making diagnoses, clinical symptoms, serum thyroxine and TRAb, thyroid ultrasound and orbital computed tomography were all used. PBMCs were derived from about 10 ml fresh peripheral blood. In this sample, this clonotype turned up many times. V lost 3 bases and J lost 4; bases outside the gene matches: 6. This CDR3 has 16 amino acids.

The chain employs TRBV12-3 or TRBV12-4 and TRBJ2-2, with TRBD1 matching 9 bases. The receptor's source is a middle-aged woman with Graves' hyperthyroidism. Sequenced input: blood. CDR3 residues: CASSLGDRVGTGELFF. The CDR3 bases are TGTGCCAGCAGTTTGGGGGACAGGGTGGGCACCGGGGAGCTGTTTTTT.